This T cell receptor (beta chain) was documented in a study of blood T cell repertoires in COVID-19. Sequencing was performed with immunoSEQ multiplex PCR; in TCRdb, only in-frame clones are kept and a portion is missing. This repertoire shows fewer than 120,000 clones, roughly four fifths found once; its top ten account for 16%. Material: peripheral blood. This TCR was recovered from a woman aged 60-70 years with acute or convalescent COVID-19.

CDR3 amino acids: CASSQSPDNTQYF. For the CDR3, the DNA is TGCGCCAGTTCCCAAAGCCCCGATAATACGCAGTATTTT. The chain is built from TRBV5-1 and TRBJ2-3; D is unclear. CDR3 size: 13 residues. CDR1 SGHRS and CDR2 YFSETQ come from the germline V gene. Between the trimmed V and J ends, which lost 8 bases and 7 bases, there was a span of 17 bases.